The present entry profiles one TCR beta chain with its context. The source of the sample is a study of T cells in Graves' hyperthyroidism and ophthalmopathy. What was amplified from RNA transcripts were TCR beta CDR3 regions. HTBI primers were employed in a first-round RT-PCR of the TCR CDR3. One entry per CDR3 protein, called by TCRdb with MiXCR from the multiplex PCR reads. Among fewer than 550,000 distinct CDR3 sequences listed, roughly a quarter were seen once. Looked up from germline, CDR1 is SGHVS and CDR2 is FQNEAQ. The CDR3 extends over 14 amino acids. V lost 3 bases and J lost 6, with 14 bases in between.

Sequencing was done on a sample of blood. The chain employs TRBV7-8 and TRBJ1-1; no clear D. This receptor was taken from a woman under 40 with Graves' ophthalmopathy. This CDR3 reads CASSFQTQAPEAFF. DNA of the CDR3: TGTGCCAGCAGCTTTCAGACCCAGGCGCCTGAAGCTTTCTTT. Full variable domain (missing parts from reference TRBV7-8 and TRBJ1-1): GAGVSQSPRYKVAKRGQDVALRCDPISGHVSLFWYQQALGQGPEFLTYFQNEAQLDKSGLPSDRFFAERPEGSVSTLKIQRTQQEDSAVYLCASSFQTQAPEAFFGQGTRLTVV.